This TCR beta chain was sequenced for a study of cytomegalovirus exposure and HLA in healthy donors. PCR employed 60 Vbeta and 13 Jbeta primers. Some clones are missing from TCRdb's copy, which holds only in-frame ones; the method was immunoSEQ multiplex PCR. The sample includes about 270,000 clones, under 80% seen only once; the top ten take approximately 2.5%. Germline CDR1 and CDR2: SGHRS and YFSETQ. Trimming took 4 bases from V and 5 from J; bases not matched to a gene: 12. CDR3 length equals 16 residues. What was sequenced was PBMCs. This clonotype was sampled from a female donor in good health and CMV-seronegative. V gene TRBV5-1 combines with J gene TRBJ2-5; 9 bases fit TRBD1. The DNA for the CDR3 is TGCGCCAGCAGCCTGGAAGGAACAGGGGGCGTCGAGACCCAGTACTTC. Protein product: CASSLEGTGGVETQYF.